The sequence of this T cell receptor beta chain was determined in a study of cytomegalovirus exposure and HLA in healthy donors. Study-level points and caveats: Later analysis placed DRB1 highest and HLA-C lowest in TCR association rates, which differed by HLA locus. Sequencing depth roughly uniform across donors was assumed in presence/absence analyses.

The PCR was carried out with 60 Vbeta primers and 13 Jbeta primers. Sequenced by immunoSEQ multiplex PCR; TCRdb stores in-frame clones only, minus some. The sample consists of tens of thousands of clones, about four fifths of them appearing once. From germline, CDR1 is MNHEY and CDR2 SVGAGI. Trimming took 6 bases from V and 5 from J; bases not matched to a gene: 6. The CDR3 is made up of 13 amino acids. This clone has a handful of counts. The antigen remains unidentified. Each donor was healthy, and each was a bone marrow donor. At sampling all donors were nominally healthy, likely with unrecorded immune exposures.

The sample comprised PBMCs. This receptor was identified in a middle-aged woman in good health and CMV-seropositive. This rearrangement joins TRBV6-5 to TRBJ1-1; 7 nucleotides agree with TRBD1. This chain's CDR3 is CASSIGTVTEAFF. As DNA, the CDR3 is TGTGCCAGCAGCATTGGGACAGTGACTGAAGCTTTCTTT.